These T cell receptor beta chains were read from a single sample in a study of T cell responses to AZD1222 COVID-19 vaccine. Libraries were prepared by immunoSEQ multiplex PCR; TCRdb keeps only in-frame clonotypes and omits some of them. The table includes about 120,000 clones, 80% to 90% detected once. Sample: peripheral blood, taken on day 0 of MenACWY control vaccination. The receptors originated from an adult in good health. The conserved cysteine and the conserved F or W are not part of the CDR3 here. The D gene is left open where the match is weak. Clone size appears in some rows only: once, few, many, or a class for an expanded clone.

>.|.|TRBJ1-5|TRBV2
ASSHRQSNQPQH
>.|TRBD2|TRBJ2-2|TRBV5-1
ASSLNAGDYTGELF
>.|.|TRBJ2-1|TRBV30
AWSARTGYNEQF
>.|.|TRBJ2-5|TRBV30
AWSVLRNQETQY
>.|TRBD1|TRBJ2-7|TRBV28
ASSDRVPHEQY
>.|TRBD2|TRBJ2-5|TRBV18
ASSPLAPTSGGETQY
>.|TRBD1|TRBJ2-2|TRBV6-4
ASSRGQIGTGELF
>.|.|TRBJ1-6|TRBV12-3/TRBV12-4
ASSSSPNSPLH
>.|TRBD2|TRBJ2-5|TRBV2
ASSSGTSGGETQY
>.|.|TRBJ1-2|TRBV28
ASSLLPASYGYT
>.|.|TRBJ1-4|TRBV4-2
ASSLKSAPGGEKLF
>.|.|TRBJ1-2|TRBV4-1
ASSQVPTKGYT
>.|.|TRBJ1-4|TRBV5-1
ASSPNWGNGPNEKLF
>.|.|TRBJ2-7|TRBV6-6
ASSYSGPGSEQY
>.|.|TRBJ2-3|TRBV7-2
ASSPQLTSDTQY
>.|.|TRBJ2-7|TRBV18
ASSPAGVYEQY
>few|.|TRBJ2-7|TRBV9
ASSVRGTHEQY
>.|.|TRBJ1-5|TRBV2
ASSDIGRNQPQH
>.|TRBD1|TRBJ2-1|TRBV2
ASSQRRQGASEQF
>once|.|TRBJ1-5|TRBV3-1/TRBV3-2
ASSQGRGAGPQH
>.|.|TRBJ2-5|TRBV21-1
ASSKVGGKTPGGETQY
>.|.|TRBJ2-7|TRBV4-1
ASSLKRGADPYEQY
>.|.|TRBJ1-2|TRBV6-5
ASSTGGAGHGYT
>.|.|TRBJ2-3|TRBV5-1
ASSLWGKGTGGISTDTQY
>.|.|TRBJ1-1|TRBV6-2/TRBV6-3
ASSQHRNTEAF
>.|.|TRBJ1-6|TRBV13
ASSLTQQGTTYNSPLH
>.|TRBD1|TRBJ1-5|TRBV20-1
SASPGQHSNQPQH
>.|.|TRBJ2-7|TRBV18
ASSRDTTYEQY
>.|TRBD1|TRBJ1-2|TRBV20-1
SASDRDGYT
>.|.|TRBJ1-6|TRBV7-2
ASSLAPGARNSPLH
>.|.|TRBJ1-2|TRBV5-5
ASSRYETGNYGYT
>.|.|TRBJ1-2|TRBV6-5
ASSSRGGIYGYT
>.|.|TRBJ2-1|TRBV25-1
ASSLPEGWSSYNEQF
>.|.|TRBJ2-5|TRBV9
ASSPPSMETQY
>once|.|TRBJ1-6|TRBV6-2/TRBV6-3
ASNPRTGPSPLH
>.|.|TRBJ2-4|TRBV6-2/TRBV6-3
ASSPSVPIKNIQY
>.|TRBD1|TRBJ2-2|TRBV28
ASSNLKDRGRDTGELF
>.|TRBD1|TRBJ1-4|TRBV11-2
ASSSGTATNEKLF
>.|.|TRBJ1-1|TRBV4-1
ASSQDRGNTEAF
>.|.|TRBJ1-2|TRBV7-8
ASRRVGGDGYT
>.|TRBD1|TRBJ2-2|TRBV18
ASSPRTGGATGELF
>once|.|TRBJ1-6|TRBV28
ASRFFRGSSYNSPLH
>.|TRBD1|TRBJ2-1|TRBV27
ASSLVQGKNEQF
>.|.|TRBJ1-5|TRBV28
ASSSGQIVSNQPQH
>.|.|TRBJ1-3|TRBV6-5
ASTREASGNTIY
>.|.|TRBJ2-7|TRBV6-1
ASSDQLSSFYEQY
>.|.|TRBJ1-6|TRBV2
ASSAGHRNSPLH
>.|.|TRBJ2-5|TRBV5-4
ASSLVPGEETQY
>.|.|TRBJ2-5|TRBV10-3
AISEGQETQY
>.|.|TRBJ2-7|TRBV4-3
ASSQDLTSPSYEQY
>.|.|TRBJ1-6|TRBV9
ASSVSRDYNSPLH
>once|.|TRBJ2-3|TRBV11-2
ASSLAREGIYTQY
>once|.|TRBJ1-5|TRBV6-6
ASSYSGRGQPQH
>.|TRBD2|TRBJ2-3|TRBV7-2
ASSLGTSGSDTQY
>.|TRBD2|TRBJ2-2|TRBV7-3
ASSLGVAGDTGELF
>.|.|TRBJ1-2|TRBV9
ASSVAARANYGYT
>.|.|TRBJ1-1|TRBV11-3
ASSLWWWIADTEAF
>.|.|TRBJ2-2|TRBV5-4
ASSTWANTGELF
>.|.|TRBJ1-2|TRBV7-9
ASSLSSGNYGYT
>.|TRBD2|TRBJ2-3|TRBV19
ASSTFHPTSGGELDTQY